This T cell receptor beta chain was recovered during a study of human T cells and chemical hapten exposure. Germline-derived CDR1 and CDR2 are SGHKS and YYEKEE (reference sequence). The ends were cut back, 4 bases at V and 4 bases at J, with 14 bases in the middle. The CDR3 runs to 14 residues. TCRdb reanalysed the RACE reads using MiXCR and keeps one entry per CDR3 protein. Here the sample spans 350,000 to 400,000 distinct CDR3 sequences, about 6.9% being singletons. The time point here: patch test 2, 6 weeks after DPC sensitization. Treatment of the sample: therapeutic diphenylcyclopropenone sensitization with weekly scalp DPC.

The origin of this receptor is a woman between 18 and 29 years old with alopecia areata. Some clones in this sample may be carry-over from other donors' samples. The genes are TRBV5-5 and TRBJ1-1; weak D call: TRBD1 (6 bases). The material sequenced was whole blood, taken in connection with sensitization to the hapten diphenylcyclopropenone (DPC). CDR3 nucleotides: TGTGCCAGCAGCACACAGGGAGCTCTCACTGAAGCTTTCTTT. Protein product: CASSTQGALTEAFF.